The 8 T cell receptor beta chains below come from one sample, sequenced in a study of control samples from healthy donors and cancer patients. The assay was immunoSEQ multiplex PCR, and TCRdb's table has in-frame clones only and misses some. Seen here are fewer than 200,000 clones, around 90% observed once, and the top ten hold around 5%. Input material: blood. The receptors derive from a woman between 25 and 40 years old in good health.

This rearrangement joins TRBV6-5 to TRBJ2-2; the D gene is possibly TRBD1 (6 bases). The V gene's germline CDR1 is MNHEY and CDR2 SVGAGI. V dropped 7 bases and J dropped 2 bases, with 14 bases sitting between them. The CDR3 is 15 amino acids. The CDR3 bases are TGTGCCAGCATTTTACCCGGGACAAACACCGGGGAGCTGTTTTTT. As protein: CASILPGTNTGELFF.

The CDR3 is CASSQSSSGANVLTF. The CDR3 nucleotides are TGTGCCAGCAGCCAATCCAGCTCTGGGGCCAACGTCCTGACTTTC. The V and J genes are TRBV3-1 (or the pseudogene TRBV3-2) and TRBJ2-6; D unclear. CDR3 length: 15 amino acids. The germline gives CDR1 LGHDT, CDR2 YNNKEL (reference sequence). V lost 2 bases to trimming and J lost 0 bases, with 5 bases between them.

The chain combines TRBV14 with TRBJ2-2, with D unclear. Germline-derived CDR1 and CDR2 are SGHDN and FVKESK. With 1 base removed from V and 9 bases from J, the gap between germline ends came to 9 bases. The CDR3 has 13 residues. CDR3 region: CASSQVDGRELFF. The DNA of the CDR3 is TGTGCCAGCAGCCAAGTCGACGGACGGGAGCTGTTTTTT.

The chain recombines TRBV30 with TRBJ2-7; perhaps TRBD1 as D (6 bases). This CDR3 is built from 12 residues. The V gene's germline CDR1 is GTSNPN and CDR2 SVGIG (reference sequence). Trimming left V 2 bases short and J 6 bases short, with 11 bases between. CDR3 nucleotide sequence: TGTGCCTGGAGTCTGGGGGCTGGCGAGCAGTACGTC. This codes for CAWSLGAGEQYV.

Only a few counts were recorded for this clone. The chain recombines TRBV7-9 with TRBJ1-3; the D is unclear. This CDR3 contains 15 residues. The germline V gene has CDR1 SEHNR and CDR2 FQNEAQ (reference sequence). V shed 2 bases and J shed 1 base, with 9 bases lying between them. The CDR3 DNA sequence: TGTGCCAGCAGCTTACAGCTCTATTCTGGAAACACCATATATTTT. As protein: CASSLQLYSGNTIYF.

CDR3: CASSEGPGGQPDSPLHF. CDR3 nucleotide sequence: TGTGCCAGCAGCGAAGGCCCTGGTGGACAGCCCGATTCACCCCTCCACTTT. The genes are TRBV9 and TRBJ1-6, with D possibly matching TRBD1 (6 bases). The length of the CDR3 is 17 residues. V was shortened by 3 bases and J by 8 bases, with 21 bases between the two germline ends. Germline assignment: CDR1 SGDLS and CDR2 YYNGEE.

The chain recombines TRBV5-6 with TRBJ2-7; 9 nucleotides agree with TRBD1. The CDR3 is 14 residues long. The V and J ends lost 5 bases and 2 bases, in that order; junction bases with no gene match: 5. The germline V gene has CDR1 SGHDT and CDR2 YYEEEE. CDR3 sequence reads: CASSRTGDTYEQYV. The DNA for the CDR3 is TGTGCCAGCAGTAGGACAGGGGATACCTACGAGCAGTACGTC.

CDR3 coding DNA: TGTGCCAGCAGTTCTGACAGGGGGTCAATCTATGGCTACACCTTC. Translated: CASSSDRGSIYGYTF. This chain links TRBV6-2 or TRBV6-3 with TRBJ1-2; 9 bases agree with TRBD1. This CDR3 is built from 15 residues. V dropped 4 bases and J dropped 4; count of bases not matched to a gene: 7. Germline CDR1 is MNHEY and CDR2 is SVGEGT.